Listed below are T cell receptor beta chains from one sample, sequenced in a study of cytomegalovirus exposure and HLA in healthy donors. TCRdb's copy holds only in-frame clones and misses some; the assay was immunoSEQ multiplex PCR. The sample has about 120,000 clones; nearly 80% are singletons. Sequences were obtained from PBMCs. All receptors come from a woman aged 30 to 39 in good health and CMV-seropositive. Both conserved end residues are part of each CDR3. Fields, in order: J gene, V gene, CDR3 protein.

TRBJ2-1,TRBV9,CASSVVATDNEQFF
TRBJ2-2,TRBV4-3,CASSQDGGWTHTGELFF
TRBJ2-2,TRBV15,CATRPGLASGELFF
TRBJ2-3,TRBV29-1,CSVVATDTQYF
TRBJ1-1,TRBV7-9,CASSEQTGAEAFF
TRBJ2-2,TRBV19,CASRVTGTSGGADTGELFF
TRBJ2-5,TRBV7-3,CASSSGTSGGLETQYF
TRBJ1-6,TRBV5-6,CASTKGHFDSPLHF
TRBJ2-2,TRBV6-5,CASTIAGGPAGELFF
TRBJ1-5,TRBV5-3,CARSLVGQREPQHF
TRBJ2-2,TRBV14,CASSQLFTGELFF
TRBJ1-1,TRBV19,CASRPTGEAFF
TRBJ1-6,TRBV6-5,CASSLGPHSPLHF
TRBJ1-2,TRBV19,CASSIPGTGGPWYGYTF
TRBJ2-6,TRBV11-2,CASSFTGLKDGANVLTF
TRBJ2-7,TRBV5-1,CASSFREFSYEQYF
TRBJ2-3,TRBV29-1,CSVEAGTNTDTQYF
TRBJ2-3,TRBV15,CATSRPSRQGSTDTQYF
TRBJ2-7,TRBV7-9,CASSYRGHEQYF
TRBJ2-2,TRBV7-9,CASSFLYGTVTGELFF